A few counts support the clone carrying this T cell receptor beta chain. Its target is unknown. The sample belongs to a study of CD8 T cells in ankylosing spondylitis. Broader study findings: A CD8+ phenotype characterized the disease-linked clones, which were relatively rare in peripheral blood. Among TCR beta sequences, a motif of fewer than 10 highly homologous variants appeared characteristic of ankylosing spondylitis blood.

CDR1 MNHEY and CDR2 SMNVEV come from the germline V gene (reference sequence). There are 14 residues in the CDR3. The V and J ends lost 2 bases and 7 bases, in that order; junction bases with no gene match: 4. TCRdb independently ran MiXCR on the 5' RACE reads; one entry per CDR3 protein. This sample has roughly 250,000 distinct CDR3 sequences, with less than 10% found just once. The sequence was collected from a male donor with ankylosing spondylitis or in good health (not recorded which). This chain uses TRBV27 with TRBJ1-4; 7 nucleotides line up with TRBD1. Sequences were obtained from blood, either unsorted or a sorted T cell fraction (not recorded which). CDR3 DNA sequence: TGTGCCAGCAGTTTAGGCAGACAGGGTGAAAAACTGTTTTTT. Translating gives CASSLGRQGEKLFF.